These T cell receptor beta chains were read from a single sample in a study of PD-L1 blockade in urothelial cancer. TCRdb's table, derived via immunoSEQ multiplex PCR, lists solely in-frame clones and lacks some. Of just over 35,000 clones in the sample, more than 75% were seen once. The starting material was PBMCs, obtained around atezolizumab (anti-PD-L1) treatment. These receptors were obtained from a man aged 35 to 55 with urothelial cancer. The CDR3 runs from the conserved cysteine through the conserved F or W. Each record gives: V gene, D gene, J gene, clone size, CDR3 protein, CDR3 DNA. The D gene is left open where the match is weak. The listing skips clone size in some rows; elsewhere it reads once, few, many or a size class.

V: TRBV5-6
D: TRBD2
J: TRBJ2-1
size: NA
CDR3: CASSLITGLINEQFF
DNA: TGTGCCAGCAGCTTGATAACGGGACTAATCAATGAGCAGTTCTTC

V: TRBV28
D: TRBD2
J: TRBJ2-1
size: NA
CDR3: CASSSLLAGAYNEQFF
DNA: TGTGCCAGCAGTTCGCTGCTAGCGGGAGCATATAATGAGCAGTTCTTC

V: TRBV29-1
D: TRBD1
J: TRBJ1-1
size: NA
CDR3: CSVTDRGQIGRTEAFF
DNA: TGCAGCGTTACGGACAGGGGGCAGATTGGAAGGACTGAAGCTTTCTTT

V: TRBV29-1
D: TRBD2
J: TRBJ2-1
size: NA
CDR3: CSLRASGNNEQFF
DNA: TGCAGTCTGCGGGCTAGCGGCAACAATGAGCAGTTCTTC

V: TRBV18
D: TRBD1
J: TRBJ1-4
size: NA
CDR3: CASSPQQGRGEKLFF
DNA: TGTGCCAGCTCACCTCAACAGGGGAGAGGAGAAAAACTGTTTTTT

V: TRBV18
D: TRBD1
J: TRBJ2-7
size: NA
CDR3: CASSPGTGEYEQYF
DNA: TGTGCCAGCTCACCGGGGACAGGAGAGTACGAGCAGTACTTC

V: TRBV6-5
D: TRBD1
J: TRBJ1-1
size: NA
CDR3: CASSRSTGGTEAFF
DNA: TGTGCCAGCAGCCGATCGACAGGGGGCACTGAAGCTTTCTTT

V: TRBV7-8
D: NA
J: TRBJ2-7
size: few
CDR3: CASSLATGGAPYEQYF
DNA: TGTGCCAGCAGCTTAGCGACCGGCGGGGCACCCTACGAGCAGTACTTC

V: TRBV11-1
D: TRBD2
J: TRBJ2-1
size: NA
CDR3: CASSPTSGISYNEQFF
DNA: TGTGCCAGCAGCCCGACTAGCGGGATCTCCTACAATGAGCAGTTCTTC

V: TRBV6-5
D: TRBD1
J: TRBJ2-4
size: NA
CDR3: CASRGQLKNIQYF
DNA: TGTGCCAGCAGGGGACAGCTCAAAAACATTCAGTACTTC

V: TRBV29-1
D: TRBD2
J: TRBJ2-1
size: NA
CDR3: CSAPTGTSLMGQFF
DNA: TGCAGCGCCCCTACCGGGACTAGCCTTATGGGGCAGTTCTTC

V: TRBV6-4
D: NA
J: TRBJ2-3
size: once
CDR3: CASSDSDSTDTQYF
DNA: TGTGCCAGCAGTGACTCGGACTCCACAGATACGCAGTATTTT

V: TRBV5-4
D: TRBD1
J: TRBJ1-2
size: NA
CDR3: CASSFAGGTGYTF
DNA: TGTGCCAGCAGCTTCGCAGGGGGCACTGGCTACACCTTC

V: TRBV7-8
D: NA
J: TRBJ1-5
size: NA
CDR3: CASSFRGAEQPQHF
DNA: TGTGCCAGCAGCTTTCGGGGGGCAGAGCAGCCCCAGCATTTT

V: TRBV4-1
D: TRBD2
J: TRBJ2-3
size: few
CDR3: CASSRILGLAGGTDTQYF
DNA: TGCGCCAGCAGCCGAATACTGGGACTAGCGGGAGGCACAGATACGCAGTATTTT

V: TRBV6-5
D: TRBD2
J: TRBJ2-1
size: NA
CDR3: CASSYWTSGRTNEQFF
DNA: TGTGCCAGCAGTTACTGGACTAGCGGGAGAACCAATGAGCAGTTCTTC

V: TRBV9
D: TRBD2
J: TRBJ2-1
size: NA
CDR3: CASSVGASGIGNEQFF
DNA: TGTGCCAGCAGCGTAGGGGCTAGCGGGATCGGGAATGAGCAGTTCTTC

V: TRBV7-3
D: TRBD2
J: TRBJ2-1
size: NA
CDR3: CASSLGLAVQNEQFF
DNA: TGTGCCAGCAGCTTGGGACTAGCGGTCCAGAATGAGCAGTTCTTC

V: TRBV19
D: NA
J: TRBJ1-5
size: NA
CDR3: CASSTPGGGNQPQHF
DNA: TGTGCCAGTAGTACACCGGGAGGGGGAAATCAGCCCCAGCATTTT

V: TRBV6-4
D: TRBD2
J: TRBJ2-3
size: NA
CDR3: CASNRDYDTDTQYF
DNA: TGTGCCAGCAACCGGGACTATGACACAGATACGCAGTATTTT

V: TRBV30
D: TRBD2
J: TRBJ2-1
size: NA
CDR3: CAWSSPGLGVYWGQFF
DNA: TGTGCCTGGAGTTCTCCGGGACTAGGGGTATACTGGGGGCAGTTCTTC

V: TRBV6-1
D: NA
J: TRBJ2-5
size: NA
CDR3: CATIGQIQETQYF
DNA: TGTGCCACCATTGGACAAATCCAAGAGACCCAGTACTTC

V: TRBV5-4
D: TRBD1
J: TRBJ1-1
size: NA
CDR3: CASSPDRSPTEAFF
DNA: TGTGCCAGCAGTCCGGACAGGTCCCCCACTGAAGCTTTCTTT

V: TRBV7-8
D: TRBD2
J: TRBJ2-1
size: NA
CDR3: CASSLGGLAIYNEQFF
DNA: TGTGCCAGCAGCTTAGGGGGACTAGCGATCTACAATGAGCAGTTCTTC

V: TRBV5-6
D: NA
J: TRBJ2-5
size: once
CDR3: CASRDLGQETQYF
DNA: TGTGCCAGCAGGGACTTGGGGCAAGAGACCCAGTACTTC

V: TRBV2
D: NA
J: TRBJ2-7
size: few
CDR3: CASKRGTTYEQYF
DNA: TGTGCCAGCAAGAGGGGGACTACCTACGAGCAGTACTTC

V: TRBV11-2
D: TRBD2
J: TRBJ2-7
size: NA
CDR3: CASSRQAGAYEQYF
DNA: TGTGCCAGCAGCCGTCAAGCGGGAGCCTACGAGCAGTACTTC

V: TRBV7-2
D: NA
J: TRBJ2-1
size: NA
CDR3: CASSSRGENEQFF
DNA: TGTGCCAGCAGCTCCCGCGGGGAGAATGAGCAGTTCTTC

V: TRBV28
D: TRBD2
J: TRBJ2-2
size: NA
CDR3: CASRLGTRWTGELFF
DNA: TGTGCCAGCAGACTGGGGACTAGGTGGACCGGGGAGCTGTTTTTT

V: TRBV9
D: TRBD2
J: TRBJ2-3
size: NA
CDR3: CASSVGPSGILTDTQYF
DNA: TGTGCCAGCAGCGTAGGACCCAGCGGGATTCTCACAGATACGCAGTATTTT

V: TRBV5-4
D: NA
J: TRBJ2-1
size: NA
CDR3: CASSSPGVNNEQFF
DNA: TGTGCCAGCAGCTCCCCAGGGGTTAACAATGAGCAGTTCTTC

V: TRBV4-1
D: TRBD2
J: TRBJ2-4
size: few
CDR3: CASSPGYASGRIKNIQYF
DNA: TGCGCCAGCAGCCCCGGTTACGCTAGCGGGAGGATCAAAAACATTCAGTACTTC

V: TRBV5-6
D: TRBD2
J: TRBJ2-3
size: NA
CDR3: CASSPGLAGGPRADTQYF
DNA: TGTGCCAGCAGCCCAGGACTAGCGGGAGGGCCTAGGGCAGATACGCAGTATTTT

V: TRBV7-9
D: TRBD2
J: TRBJ2-1
size: few
CDR3: CASSVGLAGGAHEQFF
DNA: TGTGCCAGCAGCGTGGGACTAGCGGGAGGGGCCCATGAGCAGTTCTTC